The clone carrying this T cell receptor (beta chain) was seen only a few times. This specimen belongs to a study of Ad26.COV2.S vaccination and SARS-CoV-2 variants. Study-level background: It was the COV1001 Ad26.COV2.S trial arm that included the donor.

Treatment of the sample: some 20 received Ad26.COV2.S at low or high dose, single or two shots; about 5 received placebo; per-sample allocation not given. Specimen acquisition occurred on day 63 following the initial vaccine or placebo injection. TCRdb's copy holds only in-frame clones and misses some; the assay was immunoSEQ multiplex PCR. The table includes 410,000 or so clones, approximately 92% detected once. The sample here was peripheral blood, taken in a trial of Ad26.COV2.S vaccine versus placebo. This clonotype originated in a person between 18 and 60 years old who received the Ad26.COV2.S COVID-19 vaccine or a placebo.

CDR3 bases: TGTGCCAGCAGCCCCGGGACAGGAAATCAGCCCCAGCATTTT. It yields the protein CASSPGTGNQPQHF. J is TRBJ1-5 and V is TRBV27; 8 bases are shared with TRBD1. The trim removed 6 bases at V and 4 bases at J, leaving 5 bases unmatched. The CDR3 length is 14 residues. CDR1 is MNHEY, CDR2 SMNVEV, per germline (reference sequence).